This T cell receptor (beta chain) was recovered during a study of blood T cell repertoires in COVID-19 (dated by TCRdb to 2018 to 2021). In the study overall: Samples covering the acute and convalescent phases of COVID-19 were provided by collaborators in the United States, Italy and Spain. A de-identified subject ID, COVID-19 status, age in years and sex were almost always included in the sample metadata. Samples came from the ongoing ImmuneRACE study (first 160 participants) plus 1,254 subjects from 6 global collaborators. Deeply sampled blood TCRbeta repertoires from subjects exposed to, actively infected with, or recovered from COVID-19 were included in the dataset. The prospective study material was composed of cDNA or gDNA derived from T cells, B-cell-depleted T cells, or PBMCs. The repertoires were released in a freely available public database meant as a resource for research on the immune response to SARS-CoV-2. Where available, HLA class I and class II types were taken from metadata supplied by the sample provider and were not determined by assay-based typing. What the study reported, not specific to this receptor: How much clinical and demographic metadata was included differed by source and by participant, and the metadata was provided uncurated.

TCRbeta CDR3 regions were amplified from genomic DNA by means of the immunoSEQ Assay, a bias-controlled multiplex PCR. Per the source publication's procedure: The number of nucleated cells in each sample was estimated by amplification of reference gene primers within the assay. To quantify the absolute abundance of each unique TCRbeta CDR3 rearrangement, sequence reads were collapsed and filtered. For each sample, productive Simpson clonality was calculated as the square root of Simpson's diversity index over productive rearrangements. TCRdb's version of the immuneACCESS table is confined to in-frame rearrangements and falls short of the full clone set. An unresolved V gene accounts for under half of the shortfall where checked; the remainder is of unknown origin. V, J and clone size are taken as reported in that table, and D and trimming were inferred from the DNA itself. The sample table lists approximately 150,000 clones, around nine tenths of them with a count of one. The top ten constitute over 15% of the sample.

The germline V gene supplies CDR1 MNHEY and CDR2 SVGAGI. V lost 6 bases and J lost 0 bases; the stretch between them is 8 bases long. The CDR3 covers 13 residues, taking in both the cysteine and the phenylalanine. Only the CDR3 portion is preserved as DNA: 39 bases, with reading frame beginning at the first base. This clone has a single count. Its antigen remains undetermined. No base-level quality is on record; no much larger clone is a single base apart. Collaborating institutions collected whole blood in K2EDTA tubes following their own protocols. For TCRbeta analysis, collaborator samples were shipped as frozen whole blood, as isolated PBMCs, or as DNA extracted from either sample type.

The receptor comes from a man in his 60s with active or convalescent COVID-19. The sequencing sample was made of peripheral blood. The chain employs TRBV6-5 and TRBJ1-1; matching of 5 bases hints at TRBD1 as the D gene. The DNA reads TGTGCCAGCAGGAAAGGGGTGAACACTGAAGCTTTCTTT. It encodes CASRKGVNTEAFF.